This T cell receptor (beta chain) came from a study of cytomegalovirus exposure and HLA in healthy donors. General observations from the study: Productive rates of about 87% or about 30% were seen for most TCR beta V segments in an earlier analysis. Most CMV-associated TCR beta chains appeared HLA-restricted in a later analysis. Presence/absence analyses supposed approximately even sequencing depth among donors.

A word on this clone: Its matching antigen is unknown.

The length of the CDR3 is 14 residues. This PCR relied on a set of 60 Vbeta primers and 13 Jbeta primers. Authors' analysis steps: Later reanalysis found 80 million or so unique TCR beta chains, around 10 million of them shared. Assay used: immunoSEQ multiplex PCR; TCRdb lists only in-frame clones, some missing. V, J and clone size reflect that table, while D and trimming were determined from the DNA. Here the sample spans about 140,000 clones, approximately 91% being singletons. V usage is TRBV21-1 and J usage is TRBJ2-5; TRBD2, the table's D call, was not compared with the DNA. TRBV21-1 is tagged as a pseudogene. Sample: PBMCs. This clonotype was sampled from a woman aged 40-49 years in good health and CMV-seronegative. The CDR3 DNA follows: TGTGCCAGCAGCAAAAGGGGGGGGTCCGAGACCCAGTACTTC. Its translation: CASSKRGGSETQYF.